This note documents a single TCR beta chain sequence. There is no known antigen for this receptor. Per-base quality was not reported, and no clone a single base away is much larger than it. V gives up 3 bases and J gives up 6 bases, and the segment between their germline ends measures 14 bases. From its cysteine to its phenylalanine, the CDR3 spans 14 amino acids. The retained sequence is limited to the CDR3, 42 bases, with the frame set at the first base. CDR1 KGHSH and CDR2 LQKENI were looked up in the germline V gene. Samples from volunteer blood donors who had recovered from COVID-19 were contributed by a second Seattle source. Each collaborating institution followed its own protocols to collect whole blood in K2EDTA tubes. For TCRbeta analysis, collaborator samples were shipped as frozen whole blood, as isolated PBMCs, or as DNA extracted from either sample type. This entry comes from a study of blood T cell repertoires in COVID-19 (dated by TCRdb to about 2020). Looking at the study overall: Collaborator samples came from the United States, Italy and Spain and covered acute and convalescent phases of COVID-19. HLA class I and class II types, where available, came from metadata supplied by the sample provider rather than from assay-based typing. Nearly every sample came with metadata listing a de-identified subject ID, COVID-19 status, age in years and sex. Samples were obtained from the ongoing ImmuneRACE study (first 160 participants) and from over 1,000 subjects provided by 6 global collaborators. The material from the prospective study consisted of cDNA or gDNA derived from T cells, B-cell-depleted T cells, or PBMCs. Deeply sampled blood TCRbeta repertoires from subjects exposed to, actively infected with, or recovered from COVID-19 were included in the dataset. A freely available public database, intended as a resource for researchers studying the immune response to SARS-CoV-2, is where the repertoires were released. Beyond this particular receptor, the publication reports: How much clinical and demographic metadata was included differed by source and by participant, and the metadata was provided uncurated.

The immunoSEQ Assay, a bias-controlled multiplex PCR, was used to amplify TCRbeta CDR3 regions from genomic DNA. The paper's processing steps were these. Within the assay, amplification of reference gene primers was used to estimate how many nucleated cells each sample contained. To quantify the absolute abundance of each unique TCRbeta CDR3 rearrangement, sequence reads were collapsed and filtered. For each sample, productive Simpson clonality was calculated as the square root of Simpson's diversity index over productive rearrangements. TCRdb holds this immuneACCESS table with in-frame rearrangements only. Some clones are missing; in checked studies, unresolved V genes explain under half, and the rest has no known cause. D and trimming were read from the DNA, whereas the V and J calls and clone size are those reported in that table. For this sample there are 250,000 or so clones; 88% appear just once. Around 0.91% of the sample belongs to the ten largest clones.

The sequenced sample was peripheral blood. The sequence is built from TRBV18 and TRBJ1-1; 5 matching bases give a weak D call of TRBD1. The origin of this receptor is a woman between 35 and 50 years old who had recovered from COVID-19. The sequenced DNA is TGTGCCAGCTCACCTATGCCAGGGTCCCCTGAAGCTTTCTTT. Translated, it gives CASSPMPGSPEAFF.